Listed here are 19 T cell receptor beta chains from one sample, sequenced in a study of identical twins. TCRdb re-called the 5' RACE reads through MiXCR, storing one row per CDR3 protein. The sample lists some 1,600,000 distinct CDR3 sequences; under 35% were seen once. The material sequenced was cord blood. All receptors come from a newborn girl in good health.

J is TRBJ1-1 and V is TRBV11-2; perhaps TRBD1 as D (5 bases). Germline CDR1 and CDR2: SGHAT and FQNNGV. This CDR3 has 14 amino acids. The ends were cut back, 0 bases at V and 11 bases at J, with 16 bases in the middle. Written as DNA, the CDR3 is TGTGCCAGCAGCTTAGAGGAGCGGGGCGATAAGGCTTTCTTT. It specifies CASSLEERGDKAFF.

This clonotype was seen only a few times. V and J are TRBV25-1 and TRBJ1-2; TRBD1 aligns across 7 bases. There are 15 residues in the CDR3. The germline gives CDR1 MGHDK, CDR2 SYGVNS. Germline trimming cut 0 bases from V and 8 bases from J; bases unmatched to any gene: 9. The CDR3 loop reads CASSEYKGGPGGYTF. The CDR3 nucleotides are TGTGCCAGCAGTGAATATAAAGGGGGCCCAGGGGGCTACACCTTC.

This clonotype has a handful of counts. This chain links TRBV20-1 with TRBJ1-2; possibly TRBD1 for D (6 bases). This CDR3 is built from 14 residues. Germline loops: CDR1 DFQATT, CDR2 SNEGSKA (reference sequence). With 2 bases removed from V and 7 bases from J, the gap between germline ends came to 17 bases. Here the CDR3 DNA reads TGCAGTGCTAGAAGATCGCAGGGGCTCTCTGGCTACACCTTC. Protein sequence: CSARRSQGLSGYTF.

This clonotype has just a few counts. The chain uses TRBV10-3 and TRBJ1-2; tentative D call: TRBD1 (5 bases). CDR1 ENHRY and CDR2 SYGVKD come from the germline V gene. Trimming stripped 4 bases from V and 3 bases from J, with 9 bases between. The CDR3 spans 13 residues. The CDR3 DNA sequence: TGTGCCATCAGTGCGGGGGAGGACTATGGCTACACCTTC. Its protein product is CAISAGEDYGYTF.

The genes are TRBV4-1 and TRBJ1-5; D possibly corresponds to TRBD1 (6 bases). V was cut by 0 bases and J by 3 bases, with 18 bases left in between. The CDR3 totals 18 residues. Per the germline V gene, CDR1 is MGHRA and CDR2 is YSYEKL. Written as DNA, the CDR3 is TGCGCCAGCAGCCAAGACCCCCTTCGAAGGGGGTTCAATCAGCCCCAGCATTTT. Its protein product is CASSQDPLRRGFNQPQHF.

This clonotype appeared once. It is likely a read error, because the conserved phenylalanine at the end of the CDR3 is missing. The chain joins TRBV12-3 or TRBV12-4 to TRBJ2-1; 7 nucleotides agree with TRBD2. CDR3 length: 15 residues. The V and J ends lost 5 bases and 6 bases, in that order; junction bases with no gene match: 10. CDR3: CASSPRTRRGNEQFL. The CDR3 nucleotides read TGTGCCAGCAGTCCCAGGACTAGAAGAGGCAATGAGCAGTTCTTA.

This clonotype has more than one count but fewer than ten. J is TRBJ2-3 and V is TRBV7-2; D is possibly TRBD1 (7 bases). Germline CDR1 reads SGHTA; CDR2 reads FQGNSA. This CDR3 is 13 amino acids long. The germline V and J ends were trimmed by 5 bases and 4 bases, with 10 bases remaining between them. CDR3 amino acids: CASSAGTADTQYF. In DNA form, the CDR3 reads TGTGCCAGCAGCGCGGGGACAGCAGATACGCAGTATTTT.

This clonotype has a handful of counts. The chain employs TRBV12-3 or TRBV12-4 and TRBJ2-7, with 11 nucleotides matching TRBD2. Trimming cost V 6 bases and J 6 bases; bases outside gene matches: 13. The CDR3 contains 16 residues. The CDR3 DNA is TGTGCCAGCAGCACCATAGCGGGAGGGCCCTTTTCCGAGCAGTACTTC. It yields the protein CASSTIAGGPFSEQYF.

This clonotype has more than one count but fewer than ten. V and J are TRBV20-1 and TRBJ1-5, with 9 bases that match TRBD1. This CDR3 contains 14 residues. CDR1 is DFQATT and CDR2 is SNEGSKA in the germline V gene (reference sequence). V lost 6 bases to trimming and J lost 5 bases; unmatched junction nucleotides: 8. CDR3 region: CSAVQGAQDQPQHF. DNA for the CDR3: TGCAGTGCAGTACAGGGGGCGCAGGATCAGCCCCAGCATTTT.

Ten or more counts support this clonotype. The chain has TRBV4-2 and TRBJ2-3; unclear D gene. The CDR3 consists of 13 residues. Germline-derived CDR1 and CDR2 are LGHNA and YNFKEQ. Trimming pared 3 bases from V and 5 bases from J, leaving 9 bases between. The CDR3 spells CASSQNSGDTQYF. As DNA, the CDR3 is TGTGCCAGCAGCCAGAATTCTGGAGATACGCAGTATTTT.

This clonotype was counted between two and nine times. CDR3 amino acids: CASSRQGAPRPQHF. The DNA for the CDR3 is TGTGCCAGCAGTCGACAGGGGGCTCCTCGGCCCCAGCATTTT. This chain joins TRBV27 and TRBJ1-5, with 10 bases matching TRBD1. The CDR3 has 14 residues. With 5 bases clipped from V and 9 bases from J, the junction kept 7 bases outside the gene matches. CDR1 is MNHEY, CDR2 SMNVEV, per germline (reference sequence).

In this sample, this clonotype turned up a few times. The V and J genes are TRBV7-2 and TRBJ1-2; possibly TRBD1 for D (5 bases). Germline V lookup: CDR1 SGHTA, CDR2 FQGNSA. The CDR3 extends over 12 amino acids. V was pared by 5 bases and J by 7 bases, with 11 bases between. CDR3 protein: CASSTGAFGYTF. CDR3 DNA: TGTGCCAGCAGCACTGGGGCGTTTGGCTACACCTTC.

V is TRBV27 and J is TRBJ1-5; 10 bases fit TRBD1. V dropped 4 bases and J dropped 5; count of bases not matched to a gene: 8. Germline V CDR1 and CDR2: MNHEY, SMNVEV (reference sequence). The length of the CDR3 is 16 residues. In DNA form, the CDR3 reads TGTGCCAGCAGTTCCCTCCGGGGGACAGGGGATCAGCCCCAGCATTTT. Translated, it gives CASSSLRGTGDQPQHF.

The rearrangement links TRBV7-2 to TRBJ2-2; 8 nucleotides match TRBD2. Germline-derived CDR1 and CDR2 are SGHTA and FQGNSA. The J segment lost 0 bases and the V segment lost 5 bases, leaving 8 bases of the junction unmatched. The CDR3 spans 17 residues. CDR3 nucleotide sequence: TGTGCCAGCAGCCGTACTAGCGGCTTCTCGAACACCGGGGAGCTGTTTTTT. Residues: CASSRTSGFSNTGELFF.

This clonotype has only a few counts. The junction does not match germline at one end; this may be a read error. The chain combines TRBV24-1 with TRBJ2-1; tentatively, D is TRBD1 or TRBD2 (5 bases each). CDR1 is KGHDR and CDR2 is SFDVKD in the germline V gene. The length of the CDR3 is 14 residues. The CDR3 reads CATSAGTSHNEQFF. In DNA, the CDR3 is TGTGCCACCAGCGCCGGGACCTCCCACAATGAGCAGTTCTTC.

This clonotype showed up just a few times. The gene calls are TRBV6-2 or TRBV6-3 and TRBJ2-1; TRBD2 is a possible D gene (6 bases). The J call may be wrong; the DNA end is better matched by TRBJ2-7. The CDR3 is made up of 18 amino acids. From germline, CDR1 is MNHEY and CDR2 SVGEGT. In nucleotides, the CDR3 is TGTGCCAGCGGGACCAGAGGGACTTCTCGACGCCTTTACAATGAGCAGTACTTC. Protein sequence: CASGTRGTSRRLYNEQYF.

The chain combines TRBV12-3 or TRBV12-4 with TRBJ2-7, with D possibly TRBD1 on 5 matching bases. The J call is doubtful: the DNA matches TRBJ2-5 better. The CDR3 is 13 residues long. CDR3 sequence reads: CASSLPDQGTQYF. CDR3 nucleotide sequence: TGTGCCAGCAGTTTGCCCGACCAGGGGACCCAGTACTTC.

Remarks on this clonotype: This may stem from a read error, because a much larger clone lies one nucleotide away. The chain employs TRBV7-9 and TRBJ2-3, with 12 bases identical to TRBD2. From germline, CDR1 is SEHNR and CDR2 FQNEAQ (reference sequence). This CDR3 region has 16 residues. The CDR3 is CAGSLGLAGRGDTQYF. DNA of the CDR3: TGTGCCGGCAGCTTAGGACTAGCGGGGAGAGGTGATACGCAGTATTTT.

This clonotype was counted only a few times. The V and J genes are TRBV6-2 or TRBV6-3 and TRBJ2-5, with 7 nucleotides matching TRBD2. The J call may be mistaken, given a closer DNA end match to TRBJ2-7. The CDR3 has 14 amino acids. CDR1 is MNHEY and CDR2 is SVGEGT in the germline V gene. The CDR3 DNA reads TGTGCCAGCAGTCCGGGGAGGGGTAGGTACGAGCAGTACTTC. It translates to CASSPGRGRYEQYF.